The next 12 T cell receptor beta chains were all read from a single sample in a study of cytomegalovirus exposure and HLA in healthy donors. PCR amplification relied on 60 Vbeta primers (plus 13 Jbeta primers). Produced via immunoSEQ multiplex PCR; TCRdb's table is partial and in-frame only. Its listing shows approximately 58,000 clones. Sample: PBMCs. These receptors were obtained from a woman in her forties or fifties in good health and CMV-seropositive.

The chain carries TRBV6-5 and TRBJ1-2, with TRBD1 matching 12 bases. J was trimmed by 4 bases and V by 2 bases; bases with no gene match: 2. CDR3 length: 15 residues. The germline V gene has CDR1 MNHEY and CDR2 SVGAGI. The CDR3 loop reads CASSYGTGGTYGYTF. The CDR3 nucleotides are TGTGCCAGCAGTTACGGGACAGGGGGCACCTATGGCTACACCTTC.

The chain uses TRBV5-4 and TRBJ2-2; 14 nucleotides agree with TRBD2. The CDR3 extends over 17 amino acids. J was trimmed by 7 bases and V by 4 bases; bases with no gene match: 9. From germline, CDR1 is SGHNT and CDR2 YYREEE (reference sequence). The CDR3 reads CASSVGTSGRRNGELFF. DNA for the CDR3: TGTGCCAGCAGCGTCGGGACTAGCGGGAGAAGGAACGGGGAGCTGTTTTTT.

The chain has TRBV29-1 and TRBJ2-3; 10 nucleotides match TRBD2. The CDR3 contains 20 residues. V lost 4 bases and J lost 5; bases outside the gene matches: 24. The germline CDR1 and CDR2 sequences are SQVTM and ANQGSEA. CDR3 region: CSVVPLAGGSGPGPRDTQYF. In nucleotides, the CDR3 is TGCAGCGTTGTACCCTTAGCGGGAGGTTCTGGTCCAGGACCAAGAGATACGCAGTATTTT.

The chain combines TRBV15 with TRBJ2-4, with D hard to call. CDR1 is LNHNV and CDR2 is YYDKDF in the germline V gene (reference sequence). Trimming stripped 1 base from V and 12 bases from J, with 10 bases between. The CDR3 has 12 residues. The CDR3 DNA sequence: TGTGCCACCAGCAGAGTTAGTGGGCCTCAGTACTTC. Protein sequence: CATSRVSGPQYF.

The rearrangement links TRBV30 to TRBJ1-2; D perhaps matches TRBD1 (6 bases). Germline CDR1 is GTSNPN and CDR2 is SVGIG (reference sequence). The CDR3 runs 14 residues. The germline V and J ends were trimmed by 3 bases and 4 bases, with 15 bases remaining between them. CDR3 sequence: CAWRETGILYGYTF. The CDR3 coding sequence is TGTGCCTGGAGGGAGACAGGTATCCTCTATGGCTACACCTTC.

The chain is built from TRBV13 and TRBJ2-7, with D possibly being TRBD1 (5 bases). V dropped 5 bases and J dropped 6 bases, with 11 bases sitting between them. This CDR3 spans 12 amino acids. The germline gives CDR1 PRHDT, CDR2 FYEKMQ (reference sequence). The CDR3 loop is CASSASGREQYF. Here the CDR3 DNA reads TGTGCCAGCAGCGCGTCAGGGCGCGAGCAGTACTTC.

V gene TRBV7-6 combines with J gene TRBJ2-7; 7 bases are shared with TRBD1. Trimming removed 1 base from V and 4 bases from J; junction bases left unmatched: 4. Germline V CDR1 and CDR2: SGHVS, FNYEAQ. The CDR3 consists of 14 residues. CDR3: CASSLGGRGYEQYF. The CDR3 nucleotides are TGTGCCAGCAGCTTAGGTGGCAGGGGGTACGAGCAGTACTTC. The full variable domain, with the rest looked up from reference TRBV7-6 and TRBJ2-7, is GAGVSQSPRYKVTKRGQDVALRCDPISGHVSLYWYRQALGQGPEFLTYFNYEAQQDKSGLPNDRFSAERPEGSISTLTIQRTEQRDSAMYRCASSLGGRGYEQYFGPGTRLTVT.

CDR3 region: CASSSLGGSRANIQYF. CDR3 in DNA: TGTGCCAGCAGCTCCCTAGGCGGGTCTCGGGCGAACATTCAGTACTTC. The chain couples TRBV7-2 to TRBJ2-4; D is possibly TRBD2 (5 bases). Trimming took 4 bases from V and 7 from J, leaving 20 bases between them. The CDR3 covers 16 residues. Germline CDR1 is SGHTA and CDR2 is FQGNSA. Full variable domain (outside the CDR3, taken from reference TRBV7-2 and TRBJ2-4): GAGVSQSPSNKVTEKGKDVELRCDPISGHTALYWYRQSLGQGLEFLIYFQGNSAPDKSGLPSDRFSAERTGGSVSTLTIQRTQQEDSAVYLCASSSLGGSRANIQYFGAGTRLSVL.

V and J are TRBV10-1 and TRBJ1-2; unclear D gene. Trimming stripped 0 bases from V and 8 bases from J, with 10 bases between. The germline gives CDR1 WNHNN, CDR2 SYGVQD (reference sequence). The CDR3 is 13 amino acids. CDR3 residues: CASSESTRRGYTF. In DNA, the CDR3 is TGCGCCAGCAGTGAGTCGACCAGGCGCGGCTACACCTTC.

This chain joins TRBV11-2 and TRBJ1-3; 9 nucleotides agree with TRBD1. Per the germline V gene, CDR1 is SGHAT and CDR2 is FQNNGV. This CDR3 is 18 amino acids long. Trimming cost V 4 bases and J 1 base; bases outside gene matches: 11. The CDR3 DNA is TGTGCCAGCAGCTCAAGGGGAGGACAGGGGCCGTCTGGAAACACCATATATTTT. Its protein is CASSSRGGQGPSGNTIYF.

The chain combines TRBV7-2 with TRBJ2-7; no definite D call. Germline V gene data show CDR1 as SGHTA and CDR2 as FQGNSA. This CDR3 region has 14 residues. The CDR3 nucleotides are TGTGCTACCGCGGATAGCCCCTTCTCCTACGAGCAGTACTTC. Translating it yields CATADSPFSYEQYF.

This clone is medium-sized by frequency. The chain joins TRBV5-4 to TRBJ2-7; 9 bases line up with TRBD2. J gave up 5 bases and V 0 bases, and 3 bases lay outside the gene matches. The CDR3 has 14 amino acids. Germline V gene lookup returns CDR1 SGHNT and CDR2 YYREEE (reference sequence). CDR3 sequence: CASSLALAGHEQYF. DNA of the CDR3: TGTGCCAGCAGCTTGGCGCTAGCGGGGCACGAGCAGTACTTC.